Included here is one T cell receptor (beta chain) sequence, with context. No antigen is known for it. The sample is drawn from a study of a mutant IDH1 vaccine in newly diagnosed glioma. Time point indicated: week 5, during vaccination. Topical imiquimod was applied with each vaccine dose, which held 300 ug of mutant IDH1 20-mer peptide. V was pared by 0 bases and J by 0 bases, with 2 bases of the junction left unmatched. The length of the CDR3 is 16 residues. Germline V CDR1 and CDR2: MGHRA, YSYEKL. TCRdb's copy holds only in-frame clones and misses some; the assay was immunoSEQ multiplex PCR. The sample includes around 52,000 clones, more than 80% seen only once; the top ten take about 4.6%.

This chain connects TRBV4-1 to TRBJ2-4, with 7 positions matching TRBD2. The material was PBMCs, obtained from a glioma patient whose treatment included an IDH1 peptide vaccine. This TCR was sampled from a woman aged 40-49 years with glioma. The CDR3, as DNA: TGCGCCAGCAGCCAAGATGGGAGGGGAGCCAAAAACATTCAGTACTTC. Translating gives CASSQDGRGAKNIQYF.